The 23 T cell receptor beta chains below were found in one sample sequenced in a study of blood T cell repertoires in COVID-19 (dated by TCRdb to 2018 to 2020). The library was generated by the immunoSEQ multiplex PCR assay. Held by TCRdb, this immuneACCESS table contains in-frame sequences only and omits some clones. Under half of the omission traces to an unresolved V gene where checked; the cause of the rest is unknown. This sample is represented by fewer than 500,000 clones; 81% of them were singletons. Together, the top ten hold over 0.95% of the sample. The sequenced sample consisted of peripheral blood. Receptors were obtained from a human donor with acute or convalescent COVID-19. The donor label of this sample is uncertain.

The chain combines TRBV2 with TRBJ1-5; possible D gene TRBD1, 6 bases. The CDR3 is made up of 14 amino acids. The ends were cut back, 6 bases at V and 2 bases at J, with 11 bases in the middle. Germline CDR1 SNHLY, CDR2 FYNNEI. The CDR3 nucleotides read TGTGCCAGCAGCGCACAGGGCGGCAATCAGCCCCAGCATTTT. Encoded protein: CASSAQGGNQPQHF.

The table lists this clone with a few counts. V gene TRBV18 combines with J gene TRBJ2-1; no firm D call. The CDR3 runs 16 residues. Trimming took off 1 base at V and 0 bases at J, with 10 bases between the two ends. The germline V gene has CDR1 KGHSH and CDR2 LQKENI. The CDR3 region has the DNA TGTGCCAGCTCACCACTTCCACAGTACTCCTACAATGAGCAGTTCTTC. This gives the protein CASSPLPQYSYNEQFF. The full variable domain, in which reference TRBV18 and TRBJ2-1 provide the parts outside the CDR3, is NAGVMQNPRHLVRRRGQEARLRCSPMKGHSHVYWYRQLPEEGLKFMVYLQKENIIDESGMPKERFSAEFPKEGPSILRIQQVVRGDSAAYFCASSPLPQYSYNEQFFGPGTRLTVL.

This clone has a handful of counts. This chain's CDR3 is CASSLPRTGNTEAFF. In nucleotides, the CDR3 is TGTGCCAGCAGCCTCCCAAGAACGGGGAACACTGAAGCTTTCTTT. This rearrangement joins TRBV7-2 to TRBJ1-1; D is undetermined. V was pared by 5 bases and J by 1 base, with 14 bases between. The CDR3 extends over 15 amino acids. Germline values: CDR1 SGHTA, CDR2 FQGNSA.

This CDR3 is CASSETSGNTIYF. The DNA for the CDR3 is TGTGCCAGCTCGGAGACTTCTGGAAACACCATATATTTT. This chain joins TRBV18 and TRBJ1-3; D gene uncertain. In germline, CDR1 is KGHSH, CDR2 LQKENI. The length of the CDR3 is 13 residues. The V gene lost 6 bases and the J gene lost 1 base, with 7 bases spanning the gap.

The sample holds one count of this clone. J is TRBJ2-7 and V is TRBV6-5, with D possibly TRBD1 on 5 matching bases. Germline lookup yields CDR1 MNHEY and CDR2 SVGAGI. This CDR3 contains 13 residues. Between the trimmed V and J ends, which lost 10 bases and 0 bases, there was a span of 13 bases. The CDR3 loop reads CANKQDNSYEQYF. CDR3 sequence (DNA): TGTGCCAACAAACAGGATAACTCCTACGAGCAGTACTTC.

This clone was observed a handful of times. This sequence joins TRBV4-1 and TRBJ1-4; D perhaps matches TRBD1 (6 bases). Between the trimmed V and J ends, which lost 0 bases and 15 bases, there was a span of 23 bases. The CDR3 length is 16 residues. Germline loops: CDR1 MGHRA, CDR2 YSYEKL. The CDR3 DNA sequence: TGCGCCAGCAGCCAAGAGGGTACAGGGCTTCGTAGTCTGTTGTTTTTT. This translates into CASSQEGTGLRSLLFF.

The chain couples TRBV19 to TRBJ1-1, with no clear D. Germline V gene data show CDR1 as LNHDA and CDR2 as SQIVND (reference sequence). This CDR3 spans 14 amino acids. V gave up 3 bases and J gave up 0 bases, with 8 bases separating them. The CDR3 region has the DNA TGTGCCAGTAGTATGGGCCGAATGAACACTGAAGCTTTCTTT. It codes for CASSMGRMNTEAFF. Combining the CDR3 with reference TRBV19 and TRBJ1-1 gives the whole variable domain DGGITQSPKYLFRKEGQNVTLSCEQNLNHDAMYWYRQDPGQGLRLIYYSQIVNDFQKGDIAEGYSVSREKKESFPLTVTSAQKNPTAFYLCASSMGRMNTEAFFGQGTRLTVV.

The chain couples TRBV30 to TRBJ2-1, with TRBD2 matching 7 bases. CDR1 and CDR2 (germline): GTSNPN, SVGIG (reference sequence). The CDR3 has 14 residues. CDR3 region: CALIPGLRTYEQFF. The DNA for the CDR3 is TGTGCTTTGATACCGGGACTACGTACCTATGAGCAGTTCTTC.

The rearrangement joins TRBV3-1 (or the pseudogene TRBV3-2) to TRBJ1-5, with a possible D match to TRBD1 (5 bases). CDR1 LGHDT and CDR2 YNNKEL come from the germline V gene (reference sequence). V was cut by 1 base and J by 6 bases, with 13 bases left in between. The CDR3 has 15 amino acids. The DNA of the CDR3 is TGTGCCAGCAGCCAAGGGGCAGGGAAGGGTCAGCCCCAGCATTTT. This translates into CASSQGAGKGQPQHF.

The chain uses TRBV29-1 and TRBJ2-7, with D possibly matching TRBD2 (6 bases). Germline lookup yields CDR1 SQVTM and CDR2 ANQGSEA. V lost 6 bases, J lost 9 bases, and 12 bases lay in between. The CDR3 sequence is 10 residues long. The CDR3 DNA reads as TGCAGCGTCTATGTGACTAGGCAGTACTTC. As protein: CSVYVTRQYF.

The chain employs TRBV5-1 and TRBJ2-7; D is perhaps TRBD1 (6 bases). With 4 bases removed from V and 7 bases from J, the gap between germline ends came to 24 bases. The CDR3 extends over 16 amino acids. Germline V gene sequence: CDR1 SGHRS, CDR2 YFSETQ. CDR3 DNA: TGCGCCAGCAGCCCCGGTCTGGTCAGGGGTGGGAAAGAGCAGTACTTC. As protein: CASSPGLVRGGKEQYF.

The chain employs TRBV23-1 and TRBJ2-7; a possible D gene is TRBD2 (5 bases). TRBV23-1 is an open reading frame whose function is uncertain. With 9 bases removed from V and 5 bases from J, the gap between germline ends came to 8 bases. The CDR3 runs to 10 residues. The CDR3: CAREAHEQYF. The CDR3 DNA reads as TGCGCCAGGGAGGCTCACGAGCAGTACTTC.

The rearrangement links TRBV5-4 to TRBJ2-2, with D possibly TRBD1 on 5 matching bases. This CDR3 comprises 15 residues. Between the trimmed V and J ends, which lost 0 bases and 5 bases, there was a span of 11 bases. Germline CDR1 is SGHNT and CDR2 is YYREEE (reference sequence). The CDR3 protein is CASSLGEGVTGELFF. The CDR3 bases are TGTGCCAGCAGCTTGGGGGAAGGGGTGACCGGGGAGCTGTTTTTT.

The rearrangement links TRBV5-5 to TRBJ1-1, with D hard to call. The germline V and J ends were trimmed by 4 bases and 8 bases, with 12 bases remaining between them. CDR1 is SGHKS, CDR2 YYEKEE, per germline (reference sequence). This CDR3 comprises 12 residues. The CDR3 protein is CASSPIAGEAFF. CDR3 DNA: TGTGCCAGCAGCCCAATCGCGGGAGAAGCTTTCTTT.

The chain is built from TRBV19 and TRBJ2-1; perhaps TRBD2 as D (5 bases). V shed 6 bases and J shed 1 base, with 10 bases lying between them. The CDR3 runs to 14 residues. Germline V gene sequence: CDR1 LNHDA, CDR2 SQIVND (reference sequence). CDR3 amino acids: CASSQTRSYNEQFF. In DNA, the CDR3 is TGTGCCAGTAGCCAAACTAGATCCTACAATGAGCAGTTCTTC.

V and J are TRBV5-1 and TRBJ2-1; D might be TRBD2 (6 bases). This CDR3 is 14 amino acids long. V was pared by 4 bases and J by 4 bases, with 12 bases between. The germline V gene encodes CDR1 SGHRS and CDR2 YFSETQ. The CDR3: CASSAPGLYNEQFF. CDR3 nucleotide sequence: TGCGCCAGCAGCGCGCCGGGACTGTACAATGAGCAGTTCTTC.

This rearrangement joins TRBV3-1 (or the pseudogene TRBV3-2) to TRBJ1-1; TRBD1 might be the D (5 bases). Germline lookup yields CDR1 LGHDT and CDR2 YNNKEL (reference sequence). The CDR3 consists of 16 residues. Trimming cost V 1 base and J 4 bases, with 16 bases left between them. The CDR3 coding sequence is TGTGCCAGCAGCCAAGGCGTCGCAGGGAGGCTCACTGAAGCTTTCTTT. It specifies CASSQGVAGRLTEAFF.

The V and J genes are TRBV18 and TRBJ2-2, with D unresolved. Germline CDR1 is KGHSH and CDR2 is LQKENI. CDR3 length: 15 amino acids. V lost 3 bases and J 0 bases, leaving 8 bases between the germline ends. The CDR3 DNA follows: TGTGCCAGCTCACCGCGCCCGGCGAACACCGGGGAGCTGTTTTTT. Its translation is CASSPRPANTGELFF.

This clone is a singleton in its sample. The chain combines TRBV12-3 or TRBV12-4 with TRBJ2-5, with a weak D call TRBD1 (6 bases). This CDR3 is built from 13 residues. The V end lost 5 bases, the J end lost 2 bases, and 9 bases lay between the germline ends. CDR3 DNA sequence: TGTGCCAGCAGTCGAGGGACACAAGAGACCCAGTACTTC. This encodes CASSRGTQETQYF.

The genes are TRBV27 and TRBJ2-1; a weak D match, TRBD2 (5 bases). Germline CDR1 reads MNHEY; CDR2 reads SMNVEV (reference sequence). The CDR3 is 16 residues long. V gave up 2 bases and J gave up 0 bases, with 11 bases separating them. The DNA of the CDR3 is TGTGCCAGCAGTTTAATTGTAGGGAGCTCCTACAATGAGCAGTTCTTC. It codes for CASSLIVGSSYNEQFF.

This clone appeared once. The rearrangement joins TRBV27 to TRBJ1-6; 9 nucleotides agree with TRBD1. The junction had 7 bases not matched to a gene; V was cut back by 3 bases and J by 10 bases. The CDR3 length is 15 residues. Germline loops: CDR1 MNHEY, CDR2 SMNVEV (reference sequence). In DNA, the CDR3 is TGTGCCAGCAGTTTCTACGGGACAGGGAGATCACCCCTCCACTTT. Residues: CASSFYGTGRSPLHF.

This clone was counted a single time. This chain links TRBV7-2 with TRBJ2-1, with D perhaps TRBD2 (6 bases). Germline V gene sequence: CDR1 SGHTA, CDR2 FQGNSA. CDR3 length: 15 residues. Trimming took 4 bases from V and 4 from J, leaving 14 bases between them. The CDR3 coding sequence is TGTGCCAGCAGCTATCCGGCGGGGCGATACAATGAGCAGTTCTTC. As protein: CASSYPAGRYNEQFF.

The V call is TRBV7-9, the J call TRBJ1-2; 7 bases are a match to TRBD1. Trimming cost V 2 bases and J 3 bases; bases outside gene matches: 3. Germline V lookup: CDR1 SEHNR, CDR2 FQNEAQ (reference sequence). The CDR3 covers 14 residues. As DNA, the CDR3 is TGTGCCAGCAGCTTACGGACAGGCGACTATGGCTACACCTTC. This encodes CASSLRTGDYGYTF.